These T cell receptor beta chains were read from a single sample in a study of Graves' ophthalmopathy and Graves' hyperthyroidism. TCRdb analysed the multiplex PCR reads with MiXCR anew, one entry per CDR3 protein. This sample carries about 410,000 distinct CDR3 sequences, approximately 16% of them seen once, and the ten largest clones take roughly 1.6%. The sample comprised peripheral blood. These receptors were taken from a young woman with Graves' ophthalmopathy. The CDR3 runs from the conserved cysteine through the conserved F or W. The D gene is left open where the match is weak. Clone size is shown for a subset of rows, as once, few, many or a class of expanded clone.

j_call	d_call	clone_size	v_call	cdr3_nt	cdr3_aa
TRBJ1-1	TRBD1	NA	TRBV6-1	TGTGCCACCTCGGACAGGGTAGGCTCTGAAGCTTTCTTT	CATSDRVGSEAFF
TRBJ2-4	TRBD2	few	TRBV11-2	TGTGCCAGCAGCTTAAGAGCCGGGACTAGCGGGATACTAGCCAAAAACATTCAGTACTTC	CASSLRAGTSGILAKNIQYF
TRBJ2-4	NA	many	TRBV7-2	TGTGCCAGCAGCTTATTCCCGGGAACAAACATTCAGTACTTC	CASSLFPGTNIQYF
TRBJ2-7	NA	many	TRBV5-6	TGTGCCAGCAGCTTGGTGGGAGGGGGGGAGCAGTACTTC	CASSLVGGGEQYF
TRBJ1-1	NA	many	TRBV28	TGTGCCAGCAGTTTGAGGCTTGTGAACACTGAAGCTTTCTTT	CASSLRLVNTEAFF
TRBJ1-2	TRBD1	many	TRBV24-1	TGTGCCACCAGTGATAGGACAGGGAGTGGCTATGGCTACACCTTC	CATSDRTGSGYGYTF
TRBJ1-2	NA	many	TRBV30	TGTGCCCGCCAAGCGGATAACTATGGCTACACCTTC	CARQADNYGYTF
TRBJ2-3	TRBD2	many	TRBV24-1	TGTGCCACCAGTGATTTGGATACTAGCGGGAGTTATACGCAGTATTTT	CATSDLDTSGSYTQYF
TRBJ1-5	TRBD1	many	TRBV19	TGTGCCAGTAGTAGAGACAGGGGGCTGTTAAGCAATCAGCCCCAGCATTTT	CASSRDRGLLSNQPQHF
TRBJ2-7	TRBD1	many	TRBV11-2	TGTGCCAGCAGGAAAGACAGGGCCTACGAGCAGTACTTC	CASRKDRAYEQYF
TRBJ2-7	NA	many	TRBV5-1	TGCGCCAGCAGCTTGGGGGACATGAAGTACTTC	CASSLGDMKYF
TRBJ1-1	NA	many	TRBV12-3/TRBV12-4	TGTGCCAGCAGTATACAGGGACGGACTGAAGCTTTCTTT	CASSIQGRTEAFF
TRBJ2-2	TRBD1	NA	TRBV28	TGTGCCAGCAGTTTAGGGGCGACAGGGGGCACCGGGGAGCTGTTTTTT	CASSLGATGGTGELFF
TRBJ2-2	NA	NA	TRBV6-2/TRBV6-3	TGTGCCAGCACCGCTGCGATAGCGAACACCGGGGAGCTGTTTTTT	CASTAAIANTGELFF
TRBJ2-7	TRBD1	many	TRBV12-3/TRBV12-4	TGTGCCAGCAGCCAGGACAGGGGGCTCCCTTTGCAGTACTTC	CASSQDRGLPLQYF
TRBJ1-1	NA	many	TRBV6-2/TRBV6-3	TGTGCCAGCAGTTACGTCCAGAAAAACACTGAAGCTTTCTTT	CASSYVQKNTEAFF
TRBJ2-5	NA	many	TRBV24-1	TGTGCCACCAGTCGTTCATCGGGTCGGGCCCCTTGGGAGACCCAGTACTTC	CATSRSSGRAPWETQYF
TRBJ1-1	NA	many	TRBV12-3/TRBV12-4	TGTGCCAGCAGTTCCAAGGGGATGAACACTGAAGCTTTCTTT	CASSSKGMNTEAFF
TRBJ2-7	NA	many	TRBV25-1	TGTGCCAGCAGTGATAGTCTCGGCCGTATGATGGATGAGCAGTACTTC	CASSDSLGRMMDEQYF
TRBJ2-7	NA	many	TRBV6-5	TGTGCCAGCAGTTACTCGCAGGCCTCTAACGAGCAGTACTTC	CASSYSQASNEQYF
TRBJ2-5	TRBD1	few	TRBV6-2/TRBV6-3	TGTGCCAGCAGTTCAGTCCGGAGGAAGGGGGCGCAAGAGACCCAGTACTTC	CASSSVRRKGAQETQYF
TRBJ2-5	TRBD1	few	TRBV18	TGTGCCAGCTCACCTCTGACGCGAGGGACAGGGGGCCGTCAAGAGACCCAGTACTTC	CASSPLTRGTGGRQETQYF
TRBJ2-7	NA	many	TRBV18	TGTGCCAGCTCACCGGTCCAATCCTACGAGCAGTACTTC	CASSPVQSYEQYF
TRBJ1-1	NA	many	TRBV9	TGTGCCAGCAGCGCCCCGGGAGGTGATGGAGGAGCTTTCTTT	CASSAPGGDGGAFF
TRBJ2-5	NA	NA	TRBV30	TGTGCCTGGGGAGCTAAGGGGGTCCAAGAGACCCAGTACTTC	CAWGAKGVQETQYF
TRBJ2-4	NA	many	TRBV20-1	TGCAGTGCTCCCAAATTTATGGTAGGGTCGGGCAACATTCAGTACTTC	CSAPKFMVGSGNIQYF
TRBJ2-4	NA	many	TRBV6-2/TRBV6-3	TGTGCCAGCAGTTACTCGATCTTGCAGTGGGGTAGAAAAAACATTCAGTACTTC	CASSYSILQWGRKNIQYF
TRBJ1-5	NA	many	TRBV19	TGTGCCACTGGCGAGGGGTATAGCAATCAGCCCCAGCATTTT	CATGEGYSNQPQHF
TRBJ2-7	TRBD1	many	TRBV5-1	TGCGCCAGCAGCTTGGGACAGGGGGTCGAGCAGTACTTC	CASSLGQGVEQYF
TRBJ2-7	NA	many	TRBV6-2/TRBV6-3	TGTGCCAGCAGCCGTCCCGGAGGTGAGCAGTACTTC	CASSRPGGEQYF